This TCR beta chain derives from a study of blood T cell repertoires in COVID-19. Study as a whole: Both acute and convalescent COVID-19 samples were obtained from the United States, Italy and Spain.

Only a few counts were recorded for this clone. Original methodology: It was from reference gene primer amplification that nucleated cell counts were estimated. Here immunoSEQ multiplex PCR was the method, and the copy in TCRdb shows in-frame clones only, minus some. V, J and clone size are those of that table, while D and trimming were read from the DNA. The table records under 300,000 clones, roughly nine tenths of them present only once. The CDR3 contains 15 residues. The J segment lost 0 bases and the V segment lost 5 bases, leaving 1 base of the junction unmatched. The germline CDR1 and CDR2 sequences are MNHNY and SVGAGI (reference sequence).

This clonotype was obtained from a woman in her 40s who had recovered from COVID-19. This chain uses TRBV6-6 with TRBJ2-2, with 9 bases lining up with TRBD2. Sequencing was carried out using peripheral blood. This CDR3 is CASSRLAANTGELFF. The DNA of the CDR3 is TGTGCCAGCAGTAGACTAGCGGCGAACACCGGGGAGCTGTTTTTT.